The 15 T cell receptor beta chains given below trace back to one sample, sequenced in a study of T cells after posttransplantation cyclophosphamide. Clones were sequenced by immunoSEQ multiplex PCR, and TCRdb holds only the in-frame ones, with some missing. Here the sample spans tens of thousands of clones, around 93% being singletons. Specimen: PBMCs. These receptors originate from a woman aged 25 to 39 in good health and a related stem cell transplant donor.

In regard to this clone: Distinct nucleotide sequences in the sample also encode this CDR3. This chain connects TRBV30 to TRBJ1-1; D is undetermined. This CDR3 region has 15 residues. Trimming shortened V by 2 bases and J by 0 bases, and 13 bases separated the two germline ends. Germline CDR1 reads GTSNPN; CDR2 reads SVGIG (reference sequence). The CDR3 region is CAWSPRWEVNTEAFF. CDR3 bases: TGTGCCTGGAGTCCCCGCTGGGAGGTGAACACTGAAGCTTTCTTT.

The CDR3 sequence is CASSAFTGGTSGNTIYF. The CDR3 nucleotides are TGTGCCAGCAGTGCATTTACAGGGGGCACCTCTGGAAACACCATATATTTT. The chain employs TRBV6-1 and TRBJ1-3; 9 bases align to TRBD1. V was pared by 4 bases and J by 0 bases, with 7 bases of the junction left unmatched. Germline-derived CDR1 and CDR2 are MNHNS and SASEGT. This CDR3 contains 17 residues.

This chain joins TRBV6-1 and TRBJ1-6; 10 bases map to TRBD1. The CDR3 covers 16 residues. Germline loops: CDR1 MNHNS, CDR2 SASEGT. The V gene end was trimmed by 0 bases and the J gene end by 7 bases; junction bases not matched to a gene: 3. The DNA of the CDR3 is TGTGCCAGCAGTGAAGCGCGGGACAGGGGAAATTCACCCCTCCACTTT. This codes for CASSEARDRGNSPLHF.

In its sample, this clone was seen once. J is TRBJ1-2 and V is TRBV28; no definite D call. This CDR3 region has 13 residues. V was cut by 3 bases and J by 1 base, with 6 bases left in between. Per the germline V gene, CDR1 is MDHEN and CDR2 is SYDVKM. The CDR3 reads CASSFRVNYGYTF. In DNA form, the CDR3 reads TGTGCCAGCAGTTTCCGAGTTAACTATGGCTACACCTTC.

The CDR3 here is CASSPEGGGYNEQFF. The CDR3 nucleotides read TGCGCCAGCAGCCCCGAGGGGGGGGGTTATAATGAGCAGTTCTTC. The chain is built from TRBV4-3 and TRBJ2-1; D perhaps matches TRBD2 (7 bases). The CDR3 is 15 amino acids. Trimming pared 4 bases from V and 7 bases from J, leaving 17 bases between. Germline-derived CDR1 and CDR2 are LGHNA and YSLEER.

The genes are TRBV28 and TRBJ2-7, with 8 bases fitting TRBD1. J was trimmed by 1 base and V by 8 bases; bases with no gene match: 7. The CDR3 contains 14 residues. Looked up from germline, CDR1 is MDHEN and CDR2 is SYDVKM. The CDR3 is CASSTGDLSYEQYF. The CDR3 DNA follows: TGTGCCAGCTCGACAGGGGACCTTTCCTACGAGCAGTACTTC.

The rearrangement uses TRBV29-1 and TRBJ1-1; 9 bases are a match to TRBD1. CDR1 SQVTM and CDR2 ANQGSEA come from the germline V gene. J lost 6 bases, V lost 6 bases, and 8 bases had no gene match. The CDR3 loop spans 13 amino acids. The CDR3 protein is CSVSLQGAAEAFF. CDR3 nucleotide sequence: TGCAGCGTCTCCCTACAGGGGGCCGCTGAAGCTTTCTTT.

V and J are TRBV28 and TRBJ2-1; 8 positions agree with TRBD2. CDR3 length: 15 residues. Germline CDR1 reads MDHEN; CDR2 reads SYDVKM. With V trimmed by 6 bases and J by 3 bases, 7 bases remained unmatched. The CDR3 coding sequence is TGTGCCAGCAGGCATAAACTAGCGGACTACAATGAGCAGTTCTTC. This codes for CASRHKLADYNEQFF.

The rearrangement uses TRBV5-5 and TRBJ2-4; D not certain. The CDR3 consists of 11 residues. Trimming left V 4 bases short and J 7 bases short, with 6 bases between. Germline V CDR1 and CDR2: SGHKS, YYEKEE (reference sequence). The CDR3 sequence: CASSPSNIQYF. In DNA, the CDR3 is TGTGCCAGCAGCCCATCTAACATTCAGTACTTC.

CDR3 region: CASRGGDLAQETQYF. DNA of the CDR3: TGTGCCAGCAGGGGGGGGGACCTGGCCCAAGAGACCCAGTACTTC. The genes are TRBV2 and TRBJ2-5; 7 bases align to TRBD2. J lost 1 base, V lost 6 bases, and 8 bases had no gene match. The germline gives CDR1 SNHLY, CDR2 FYNNEI. CDR3 length: 15 residues.

The V call is TRBV5-8, the J call TRBJ1-1; 9 positions agree with TRBD1. The CDR3 runs 15 residues. V was clipped by 4 bases and J by 0 bases; unmatched bases: 4. CDR1 is SGHTS, CDR2 YDEGEE, per germline. The CDR3 loop is CASSPRTGVNTEAFF. CDR3 DNA sequence: TGTGCCAGCAGCCCGAGGACAGGGGTGAACACTGAAGCTTTCTTT. Looking up the rest from reference TRBV5-8 and TRBJ1-1 gives the full variable domain: EAGVTQSPTHLIKTRGQQATLRCSPISGHTSVYWYQQALGLGLQFLLWYDEGEERNRGNFPPRFSGRQFPNYSSELNVNALELEDSALYLCASSPRTGVNTEAFFGQGTRLTVV.

V gene TRBV19 combines with J gene TRBJ2-2; D may be TRBD2 (5 bases). The CDR3 is made up of 13 amino acids. The V end was cut by 8 bases, the J end by 1 base, with 8 bases between. Germline loops: CDR1 LNHDA, CDR2 SQIVND (reference sequence). CDR3 sequence: CASSRGNTGELFF. The CDR3, as DNA: TGTGCCAGTTCTCGGGGGAACACCGGGGAGCTGTTTTTT.

CDR3 in amino acids: CASSPGQGGQPQHF. DNA for the CDR3: TGTGCCAGCAGCCCCGGGCAGGGGGGGCAGCCCCAGCATTTT. This chain connects TRBV7-2 to TRBJ1-5, with 7 positions matching TRBD1. The V gene end was trimmed by 5 bases and the J gene end by 7 bases; junction bases not matched to a gene: 8. The CDR3 runs to 14 residues. Germline lookup yields CDR1 SGHTA and CDR2 FQGNSA.

This clone was seen more than once but under ten times. The rearrangement joins TRBV4-3 to TRBJ2-1; no reliable D call. CDR1 is LGHNA and CDR2 is YSLEER in the germline V gene. The V end was cut by 0 bases, the J end by 1 base, with 7 bases between. The CDR3 contains 15 residues. CDR3 region: CASSQDPSSYNEQFF. In DNA form, the CDR3 reads TGCGCCAGCAGCCAAGACCCCTCTTCCTACAATGAGCAGTTCTTC.

J is TRBJ1-1 and V is TRBV28, with D uncertain. The CDR3 spans 14 residues. Looked up from germline, CDR1 is MDHEN and CDR2 is SYDVKM. The V end was cut by 2 bases, the J end by 2 bases, with 9 bases between. The CDR3 sequence is CASSLVPPNTEAFF. The CDR3 DNA follows: TGTGCCAGCAGTTTAGTGCCGCCTAACACTGAAGCTTTCTTT.